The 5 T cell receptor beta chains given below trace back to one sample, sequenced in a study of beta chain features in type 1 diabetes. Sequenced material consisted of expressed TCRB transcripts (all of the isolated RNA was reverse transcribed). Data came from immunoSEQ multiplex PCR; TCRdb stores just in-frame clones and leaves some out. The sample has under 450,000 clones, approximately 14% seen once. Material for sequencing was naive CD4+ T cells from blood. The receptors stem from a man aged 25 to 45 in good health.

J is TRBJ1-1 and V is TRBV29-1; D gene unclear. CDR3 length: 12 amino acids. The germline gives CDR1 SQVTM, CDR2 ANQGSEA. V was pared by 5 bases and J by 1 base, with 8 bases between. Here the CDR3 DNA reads TGCAGCGTTACTTCCGGGAACACTGAAGCTTTCTTT. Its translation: CSVTSGNTEAFF.

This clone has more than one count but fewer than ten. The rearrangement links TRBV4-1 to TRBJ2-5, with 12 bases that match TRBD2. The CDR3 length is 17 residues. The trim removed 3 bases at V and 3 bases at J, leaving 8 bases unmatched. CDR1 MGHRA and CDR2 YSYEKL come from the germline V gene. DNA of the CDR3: TGCGCCAGCAGCCATCCCTTCCGGACTAGCGGGGAAGAGACCCAGTACTTC. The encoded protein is CASSHPFRTSGEETQYF.

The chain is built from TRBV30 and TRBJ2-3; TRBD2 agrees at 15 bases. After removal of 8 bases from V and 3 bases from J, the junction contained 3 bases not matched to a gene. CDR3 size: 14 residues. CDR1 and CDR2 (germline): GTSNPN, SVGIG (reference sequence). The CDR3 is CAGGLAGGTDTQYF. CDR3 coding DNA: TGTGCCGGGGGACTAGCGGGAGGAACAGATACGCAGTATTTT.

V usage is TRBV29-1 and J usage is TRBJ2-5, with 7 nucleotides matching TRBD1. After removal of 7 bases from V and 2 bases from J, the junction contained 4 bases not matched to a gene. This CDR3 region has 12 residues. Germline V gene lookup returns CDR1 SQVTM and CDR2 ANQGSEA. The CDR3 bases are TGCAGCGCTTACAGGGGACAAGAGACCCAGTACTTC. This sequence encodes CSAYRGQETQYF.

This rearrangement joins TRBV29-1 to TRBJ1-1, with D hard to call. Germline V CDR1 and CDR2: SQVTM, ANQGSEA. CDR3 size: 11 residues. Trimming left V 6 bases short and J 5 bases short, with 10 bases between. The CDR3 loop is CSVAGKTEAFF. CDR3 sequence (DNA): TGCAGCGTCGCCGGGAAGACTGAAGCTTTCTTT.